Relative to its sample, the clone carrying this T cell receptor beta chain is medium-sized. The CDR3 extends over 13 amino acids. V was clipped by 5 bases and J by 6 bases; unmatched bases: 2. Germline CDR1 and CDR2: LGHNA and YSLEER. Profiling relied on immunoSEQ multiplex PCR, and the TCRdb table lists in-frame clones only, not all of them. The sample has around 50,000 clones; 85% to 95% are singletons. The clonotype originates from a man in his forties with rheumatoid arthritis. The chain links TRBV4-3 to TRBJ2-2, with 8 bases lining up with TRBD1. Sample: PBMCs. This chain's CDR3 is CASSYRGAGELFF. CDR3 DNA sequence: TGCGCCAGCAGCTACAGGGGGGCCGGGGAGCTGTTTTTT.